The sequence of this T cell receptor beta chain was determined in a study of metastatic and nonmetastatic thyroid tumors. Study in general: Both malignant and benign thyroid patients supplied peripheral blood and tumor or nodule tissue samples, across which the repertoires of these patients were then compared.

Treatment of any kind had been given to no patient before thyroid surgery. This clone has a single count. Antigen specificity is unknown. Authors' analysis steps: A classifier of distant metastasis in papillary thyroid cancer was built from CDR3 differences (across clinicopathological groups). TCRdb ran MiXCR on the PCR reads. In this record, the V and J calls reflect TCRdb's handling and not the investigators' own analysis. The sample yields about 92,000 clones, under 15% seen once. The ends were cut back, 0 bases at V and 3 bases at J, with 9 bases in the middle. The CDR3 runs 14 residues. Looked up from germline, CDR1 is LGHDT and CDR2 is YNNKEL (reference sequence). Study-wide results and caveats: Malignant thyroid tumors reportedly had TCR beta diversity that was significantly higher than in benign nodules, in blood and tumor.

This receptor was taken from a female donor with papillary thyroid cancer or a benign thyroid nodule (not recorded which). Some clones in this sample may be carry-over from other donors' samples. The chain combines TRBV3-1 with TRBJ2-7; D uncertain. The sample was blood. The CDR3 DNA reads TGTGCCAGCAGCCAAGATTGGTCAGGCTACGAGCAGTACTTC. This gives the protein CASSQDWSGYEQYF.